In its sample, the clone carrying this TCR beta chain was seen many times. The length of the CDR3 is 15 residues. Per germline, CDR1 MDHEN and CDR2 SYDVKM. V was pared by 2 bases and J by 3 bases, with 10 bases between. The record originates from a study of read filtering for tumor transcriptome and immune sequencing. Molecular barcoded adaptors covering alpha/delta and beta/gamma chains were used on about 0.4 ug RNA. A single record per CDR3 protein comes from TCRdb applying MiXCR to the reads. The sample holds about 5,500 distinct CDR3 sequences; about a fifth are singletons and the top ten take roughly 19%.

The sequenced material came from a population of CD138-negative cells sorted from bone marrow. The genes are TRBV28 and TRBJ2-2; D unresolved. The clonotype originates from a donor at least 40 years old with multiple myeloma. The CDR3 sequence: CASSLDTTYTGELFF. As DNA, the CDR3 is TGTGCCAGCAGTTTAGACACAACCTACACCGGGGAGCTGTTTTTT.